A selection of T cell receptor beta chains follows, all from one sample in a study of cytomegalovirus exposure and HLA in healthy donors. Data came from immunoSEQ multiplex PCR; TCRdb stores just in-frame clones and leaves some out. This sample yields around 150,000 clones, of which around 80% are seen a single time; approximately 6.2% belongs to the top ten. The sequenced sample consisted of PBMCs. The receptor set was obtained from a man between 35 and 55 years old in good health and CMV-seropositive. The CDR3 runs from the conserved cysteine through the conserved F or W. The order of the fields is V gene, J gene, D gene, clone size, CDR3 protein, CDR3 DNA. A D gene is named only where the DNA matches it firmly. Some rows mark clone size as missing; the rest say once, few, many or name a class of expanded clone.

V gene: TRBV30; J gene: TRBJ1-2; D gene: TRBD1; clone size: .; CDR3 protein: CAWSGQGARNYGYTF; CDR3 DNA: TGTGCCTGGTCAGGACAGGGGGCCCGGAACTATGGCTACACCTTC
V gene: TRBV6-6; J gene: TRBJ2-7; D gene: TRBD2; clone size: .; CDR3 protein: CASSYRGSGPPYEQYF; CDR3 DNA: TGTGCCAGCAGTTACAGGGGTAGCGGGCCCCCCTACGAGCAGTACTTC
V gene: TRBV7-8; J gene: TRBJ2-7; D gene: TRBD1; clone size: .; CDR3 protein: CASSLEDRVYEQYF; CDR3 DNA: TGTGCCAGCAGCTTAGAAGACAGGGTCTACGAGCAGTACTTC
V gene: TRBV6-5; J gene: TRBJ2-4; D gene: .; clone size: .; CDR3 protein: CASSYTAQGGKNIQYF; CDR3 DNA: TGTGCCAGCAGTTACACTGCTCAAGGGGGCAAAAACATTCAGTACTTC
V gene: TRBV7-6; J gene: TRBJ1-3; D gene: TRBD1; clone size: .; CDR3 protein: CASSLGRAGGRSSGNTIYF; CDR3 DNA: TGTGCCAGCAGCTTAGGCCGGGCAGGGGGCAGGAGCTCTGGAAACACCATATATTTT
V gene: TRBV4-1; J gene: TRBJ1-1; D gene: .; clone size: few; CDR3 protein: CASSQEGGASGTEAFF; CDR3 DNA: TGCGCCAGCAGCCAAGAAGGAGGGGCGAGTGGCACTGAAGCTTTCTTT
V gene: TRBV4-1; J gene: TRBJ1-1; D gene: .; clone size: .; CDR3 protein: CASSRYTMNTEAFF; CDR3 DNA: TGCGCCAGCAGCCGTTACACAATGAACACTGAAGCTTTCTTT
V gene: TRBV5-1; J gene: TRBJ2-3; D gene: TRBD2; clone size: .; CDR3 protein: CASSLEGLAGSGVMSPDTQYF; CDR3 DNA: TGCGCCAGCAGCTTGGAGGGACTAGCGGGATCCGGGGTGATGTCCCCAGATACGCAGTATTTT
V gene: TRBV5-1; J gene: TRBJ1-3; D gene: TRBD1; clone size: .; CDR3 protein: CASSVTGGNTIYF; CDR3 DNA: TGCGCCAGCAGCGTGACAGGGGGAAACACCATATATTTT
V gene: TRBV7-9; J gene: TRBJ2-4; D gene: TRBD2; clone size: .; CDR3 protein: CASSRPGLANIQYF; CDR3 DNA: TGTGCCAGCAGCCGTCCGGGACTAGCGAACATTCAGTACTTC
V gene: TRBV2; J gene: TRBJ1-2; D gene: .; clone size: .; CDR3 protein: CASSFAGANGYTF; CDR3 DNA: TGTGCCAGCAGTTTCGCGGGGGCGAATGGCTACACCTTC
V gene: TRBV7-9; J gene: TRBJ2-7; D gene: .; clone size: .; CDR3 protein: CASSSFSEQYF; CDR3 DNA: TGTGCCAGCAGCTCCTTTAGCGAGCAGTACTTC